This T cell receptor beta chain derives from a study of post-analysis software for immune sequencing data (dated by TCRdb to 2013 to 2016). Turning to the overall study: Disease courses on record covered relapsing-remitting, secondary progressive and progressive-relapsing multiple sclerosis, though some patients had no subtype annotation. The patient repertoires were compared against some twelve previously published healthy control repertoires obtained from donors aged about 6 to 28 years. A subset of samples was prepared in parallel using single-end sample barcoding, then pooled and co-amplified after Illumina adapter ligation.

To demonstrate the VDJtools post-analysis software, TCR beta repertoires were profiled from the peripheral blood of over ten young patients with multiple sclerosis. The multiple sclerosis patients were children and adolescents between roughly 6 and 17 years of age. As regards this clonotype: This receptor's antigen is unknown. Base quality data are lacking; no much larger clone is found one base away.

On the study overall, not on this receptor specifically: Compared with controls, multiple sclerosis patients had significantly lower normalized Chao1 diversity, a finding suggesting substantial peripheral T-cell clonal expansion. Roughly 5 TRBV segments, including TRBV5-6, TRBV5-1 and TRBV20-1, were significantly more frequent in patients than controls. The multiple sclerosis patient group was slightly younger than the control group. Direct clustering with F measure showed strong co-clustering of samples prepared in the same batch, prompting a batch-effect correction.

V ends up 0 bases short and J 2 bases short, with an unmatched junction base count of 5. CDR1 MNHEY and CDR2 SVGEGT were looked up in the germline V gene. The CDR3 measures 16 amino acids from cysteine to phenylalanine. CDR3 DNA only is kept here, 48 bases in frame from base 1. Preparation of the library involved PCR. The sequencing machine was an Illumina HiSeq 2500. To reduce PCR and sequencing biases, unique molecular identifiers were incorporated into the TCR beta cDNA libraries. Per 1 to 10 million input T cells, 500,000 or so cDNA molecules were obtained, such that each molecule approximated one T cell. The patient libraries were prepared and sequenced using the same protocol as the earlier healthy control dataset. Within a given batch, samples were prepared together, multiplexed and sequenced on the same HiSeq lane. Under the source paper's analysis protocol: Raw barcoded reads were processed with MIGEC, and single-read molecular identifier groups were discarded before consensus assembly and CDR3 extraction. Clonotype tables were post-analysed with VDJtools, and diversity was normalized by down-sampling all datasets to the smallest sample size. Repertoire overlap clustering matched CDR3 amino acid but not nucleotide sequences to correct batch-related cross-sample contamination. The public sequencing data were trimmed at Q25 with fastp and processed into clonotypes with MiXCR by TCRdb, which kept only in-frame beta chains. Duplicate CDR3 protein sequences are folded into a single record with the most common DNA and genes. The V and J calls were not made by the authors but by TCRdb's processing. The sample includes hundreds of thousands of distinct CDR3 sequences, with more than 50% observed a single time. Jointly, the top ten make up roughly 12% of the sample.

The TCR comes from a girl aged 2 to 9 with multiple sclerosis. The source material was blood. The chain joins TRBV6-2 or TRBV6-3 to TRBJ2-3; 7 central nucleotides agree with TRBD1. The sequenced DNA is TGTGCCAGCAGTTACTCCAAGGGGGCCATCACAGATACGCAGTATTTT. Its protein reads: CASSYSKGAITDTQYF.